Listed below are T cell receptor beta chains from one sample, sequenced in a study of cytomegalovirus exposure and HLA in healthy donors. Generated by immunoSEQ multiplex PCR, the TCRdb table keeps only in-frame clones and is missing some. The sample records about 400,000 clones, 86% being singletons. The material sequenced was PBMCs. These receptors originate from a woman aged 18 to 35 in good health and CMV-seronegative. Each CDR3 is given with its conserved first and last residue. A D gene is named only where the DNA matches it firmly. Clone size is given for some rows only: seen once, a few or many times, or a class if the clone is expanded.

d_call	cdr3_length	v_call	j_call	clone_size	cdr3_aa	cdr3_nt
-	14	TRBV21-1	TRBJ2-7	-	CASSNDRDTYEQYF	TGTGCCAGCAGCAATGACAGGGATACCTACGAGCAGTACTTC
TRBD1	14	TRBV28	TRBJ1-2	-	CASSTPGTVYGYTF	TGTGCCAGCAGTACCCCCGGGACAGTCTATGGCTACACCTTC
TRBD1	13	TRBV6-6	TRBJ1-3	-	CASSSDRVKFGEF	TGTGCCAGCAGTTCCGACAGGGTGAAATTTGGAGAATTT
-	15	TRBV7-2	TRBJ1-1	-	CASSLGTRMNTEAFF	TGTGCCAGCAGCTTAGGTACACGCATGAACACTGAAGCTTTCTTT
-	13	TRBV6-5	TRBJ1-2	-	CASSPLGGDGYTF	TGTGCCAGCAGTCCGCTAGGAGGGGATGGCTACACCTTC
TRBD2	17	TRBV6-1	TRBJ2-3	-	CASSERTLAGSTDTQYF	TGTGCCAGCAGTGAACGAACACTAGCGGGGAGCACAGATACGCAGTATTTT
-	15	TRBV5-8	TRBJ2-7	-	CASSPVARATYEQYF	TGTGCCAGCAGCCCAGTAGCCAGGGCCACCTACGAGCAGTACTTC
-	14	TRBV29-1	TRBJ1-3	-	CSVVGAHSGNTIYF	TGCAGCGTTGTGGGAGCTCACTCTGGAAACACCATATATTTT
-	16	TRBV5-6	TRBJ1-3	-	CASSLFTANSGNTIYF	TGTGCCAGCAGCTTGTTCACAGCTAACTCTGGAAACACCATATATTTT
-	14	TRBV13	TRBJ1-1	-	CASSFKGRRTEAFF	TGTGCCAGCAGCTTTAAGGGGCGCAGAACTGAAGCTTTCTTT
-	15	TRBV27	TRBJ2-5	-	CASSLTTGFQETQYF	TGTGCCAGCAGTCTAACAACAGGGTTCCAAGAGACCCAGTACTTC
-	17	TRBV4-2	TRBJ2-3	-	CASSQGWRGQGADTQYF	TGTGCCAGCAGCCAAGGTTGGAGGGGGCAAGGGGCAGATACGCAGTATTTT
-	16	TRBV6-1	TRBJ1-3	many	CASSEGTELVGNTIYF	TGTGCCAGCAGTGAAGGGACAGAACTGGTCGGAAACACCATATATTTT
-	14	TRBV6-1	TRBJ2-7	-	CASSRGGEHYEQYF	TGTGCCAGCAGTAGAGGGGGGGAGCACTACGAGCAGTACTTC
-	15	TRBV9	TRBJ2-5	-	CASSVGGDGGETQYF	TGTGCCAGCAGTGTGGGCGGGGACGGAGGCGAGACCCAGTACTTC
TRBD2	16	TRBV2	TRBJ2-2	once	CASSAGLDLYTGELFF	TGTGCCAGCAGCGCTGGACTAGATCTTTACACCGGGGAGCTGTTTTTT
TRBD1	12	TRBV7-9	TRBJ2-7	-	CASTDRAHEQYF	TGTGCCAGCACGGACAGGGCCCACGAGCAGTACTTC
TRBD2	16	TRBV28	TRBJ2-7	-	CASSPGTSGSSYEQYF	TGTGCCAGCAGTCCTGGGACTAGCGGGTCCTCCTACGAGCAGTACTTC
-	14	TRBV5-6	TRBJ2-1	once	CASSVRGGYNEQFF	TGTGCCAGCAGCGTCCGTGGGGGGTACAATGAGCAGTTCTTC
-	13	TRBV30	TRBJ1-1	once	CAWSVMGGAEAFF	TGTGCCTGGAGTGTAATGGGGGGGGCTGAAGCTTTCTTT
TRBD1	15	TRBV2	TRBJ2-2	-	CASRGTGSSTGELFF	TGTGCCAGCAGAGGGACAGGGTCGAGCACCGGGGAGCTGTTTTTT
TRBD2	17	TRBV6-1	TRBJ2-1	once	CASSVRTSGGLYNEQFF	TGTGCCAGCAGTGTACGGACTAGCGGGGGCCTCTACAATGAGCAGTTCTTC
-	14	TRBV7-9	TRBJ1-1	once	CASSPKGGNTEAFF	TGTGCCAGCAGCCCAAAAGGAGGGAACACTGAAGCTTTCTTT
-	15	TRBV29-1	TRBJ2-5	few	CSVEDEGDWEETQYF	TGCAGCGTTGAAGATGAAGGGGACTGGGAAGAGACCCAGTACTTC
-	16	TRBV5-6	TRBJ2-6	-	CASSLRVNSGANVLTF	TGTGCCAGCAGCTTGCGGGTCAACTCTGGGGCCAACGTCCTGACTTTC
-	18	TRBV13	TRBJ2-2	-	CASSVMPGRLANTGELFF	TGTGCCAGCAGCGTAATGCCCGGGAGACTGGCGAACACCGGGGAGCTGTTTTTT
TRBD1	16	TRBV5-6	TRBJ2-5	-	CASSLGPGQGKETQYF	TGTGCCAGCAGCTTGGGGCCGGGACAGGGGAAAGAGACCCAGTACTTC
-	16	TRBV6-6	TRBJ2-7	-	CASSPSGAEGSNEQYF	TGTGCCAGCAGTCCCAGTGGGGCGGAAGGGTCCAACGAGCAGTACTTC
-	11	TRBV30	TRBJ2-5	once	CAWSIKETQYF	TGTGCCTGGAGTATTAAAGAGACCCAGTACTTC
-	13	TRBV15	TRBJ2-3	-	CATSRDLPDTQYF	TGTGCCACCAGCAGAGACCTTCCAGATACGCAGTATTTT
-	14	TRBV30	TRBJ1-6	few	CAWSVRGSNSPLHF	TGTGCCTGGAGTGTAAGGGGGAGTAATTCACCCCTCCACTTT
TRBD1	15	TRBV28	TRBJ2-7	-	CASSPQGAHSYEQYF	TGTGCCAGCAGTCCACAGGGGGCCCACTCCTACGAGCAGTACTTC
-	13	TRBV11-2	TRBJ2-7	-	CASSLGSVYEQYF	TGTGCCAGCAGCTTAGGATCGGTATACGAGCAGTACTTC
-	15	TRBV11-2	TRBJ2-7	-	CASSLMASGFYEQYF	TGTGCCAGCAGCTTAATGGCCAGCGGCTTCTACGAGCAGTACTTC
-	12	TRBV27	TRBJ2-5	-	CASSIRGETQYF	TGTGCCAGCTCCATACGGGGAGAGACCCAGTACTTC
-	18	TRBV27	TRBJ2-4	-	CASSLLGRGREAKNIQYF	TGTGCCAGCAGTTTATTGGGCAGGGGACGAGAAGCCAAAAACATTCAGTACTTC
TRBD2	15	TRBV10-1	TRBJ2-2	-	CASSPAGVNTGELFF	TGCGCCAGCAGTCCAGCGGGGGTGAACACCGGGGAGCTGTTTTTT
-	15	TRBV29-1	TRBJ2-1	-	CSVGLSGTPYNEQFF	TGCAGCGTCGGCCTCAGCGGAACACCCTACAATGAGCAGTTCTTC
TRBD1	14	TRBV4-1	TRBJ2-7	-	CASSQHEQGYEQYF	TGCGCCAGCAGCCAACACGAACAGGGGTACGAGCAGTACTTC
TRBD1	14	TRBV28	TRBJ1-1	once	CASSLGQGGTEAFF	TGTGCCAGCAGTCTCGGACAGGGGGGCACTGAAGCTTTCTTT
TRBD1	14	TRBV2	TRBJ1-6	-	CASTLDRGNSPLHF	TGTGCCAGCACCTTGGACAGGGGTAATTCACCCCTCCACTTT
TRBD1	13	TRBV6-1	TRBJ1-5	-	CASSDRGQKPQHF	TGTGCCAGCAGTGACAGGGGGCAGAAGCCCCAGCATTTT
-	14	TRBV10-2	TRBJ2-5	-	CASSASGSGETQYF	TGCGCCAGCAGCGCAAGCGGGTCGGGTGAGACCCAGTACTTC
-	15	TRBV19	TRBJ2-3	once	CASSIAEGSTDTQYF	TGTGCCAGTAGTATAGCGGAGGGGAGCACAGATACGCAGTATTTT
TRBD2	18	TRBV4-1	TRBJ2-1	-	CASSQTSFRSGSYNEQFF	TGCGCCAGCAGCCAGACTAGCTTCCGATCGGGCTCCTACAATGAGCAGTTCTTC
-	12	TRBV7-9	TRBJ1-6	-	CASGQNNSPLHF	TGTGCCTCCGGACAGAATAATTCACCCCTCCACTTT
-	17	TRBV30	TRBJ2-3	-	CAWSVGLNRETTDTQYF	TGTGCCTGGAGTGTAGGGTTGAACAGGGAGACCACAGATACGCAGTATTTT
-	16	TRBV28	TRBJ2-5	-	CASSAADEGVGETQYF	TGTGCCAGCAGTGCCGCCGACGAGGGGGTAGGAGAGACCCAGTACTTC
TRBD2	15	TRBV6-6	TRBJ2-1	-	CASSSQASGTGEQFF	TGTGCCAGCAGTTCTCAGGCTAGCGGGACGGGGGAGCAGTTCTTC
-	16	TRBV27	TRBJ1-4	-	CASSLSGQATNEKLFF	TGTGCCAGCAGTTTATCGGGACAAGCAACTAATGAAAAACTGTTTTTT